This T cell receptor beta chain was recovered during a study of blood T cell repertoires in COVID-19. The V gene's germline CDR1 is LGHNA and CDR2 YSLEER. V gave up 1 base and J gave up 7 bases, with 11 bases separating them. CDR3 length equals 15 residues. This clone was recorded only once. The repertoire was sequenced with immunoSEQ multiplex PCR; TCRdb's copy has only in-frame clones and lacks some. There are about 310,000 clones in the sample; around 85% occur only once, and 2.2% lies in the top ten. The chain is built from TRBV4-3 and TRBJ1-6; D is possibly TRBD1 (6 bases). Sequenced material: PBMCs or T cells enriched from blood (not recorded which). The sequence was collected from a man younger than 40 who had recovered from COVID-19. The CDR3 DNA reads TGCGCCAGCAGCCAAGCCGGGACAATAAATTCACCCCTCCACTTT. This codes for CASSQAGTINSPLHF.